This TCR beta chain derives from a study of blood T cell repertoires in COVID-19. About the study: Whether acute or convalescent, the COVID-19 samples came from the United States, Italy and Spain.

In the original analysis: Researchers report that nucleated cell counts were estimated from reference gene primer amplification. Data came from immunoSEQ multiplex PCR; TCRdb stores just in-frame clones and leaves some out. V, J and clone size are taken as reported in that table, and D and trimming were inferred from the DNA itself. Here the sample spans about 76,000 clones, 75% to 85% being singletons. The CDR3 totals 13 residues. The germline CDR1 and CDR2 sequences are WSHSY and SAAADI. V gave up 6 bases and J gave up 6 bases; unmatched junction bases: 5. The TCR sequence derives from a human donor in a cohort sampled during active COVID-19. Sequencing used peripheral blood. This chain uses TRBV10-2 with TRBJ1-1; 9 bases align to TRBD1. CDR3 nucleotides: TGCGCCAGCAGGCGGGACAGGGAACCTGAAGCTTTCTTT. Its translation: CASRRDREPEAFF.